This T cell receptor (beta chain) was obtained from a study of blood T cell repertoires in COVID-19. Whole-study context: T cells, B-cell-depleted T cells, or PBMCs provided the cDNA or gDNA that served as material.

Measured with immunoSEQ multiplex PCR; TCRdb has only the in-frame clones, and not every one. The data show roughly 100,000 clones, over 75% seen once. The CDR3 is 16 amino acids. The trim removed 5 bases at V and 2 bases at J, leaving 8 bases unmatched. From germline, CDR1 is MNHNY and CDR2 SVGAGI (reference sequence). The sequence was obtained from a human donor in a cohort sampled during active COVID-19. Sequencing was done on a sample of peripheral blood. The rearrangement links TRBV6-6 to TRBJ2-3, with TRBD2 matching 9 bases. Here the CDR3 reads CASSGRGGANTDTQYF. The CDR3 bases are TGTGCCAGCAGTGGGCGCGGGGGGGCTAACACAGATACGCAGTATTTT.